Listed below are T cell receptor beta chains from one sample, sequenced in a study of shared clonotypes between healthy human individuals. The protocol was immunoSEQ multiplex PCR, while the TCRdb copy is restricted to in-frame clones and leaves out a portion. The table records millions of clones, approximately 95% of them present only once. The sequencing sample was made of naive CD4+ T cells from PBMCs. These receptors originate from a man aged 18 to 29 in good health. Some clones in this sample may be carry-over from other donors' samples. Both conserved end residues are trimmed from each CDR3.

v_call	j_call	cdr3_aa
TRBV2	TRBJ2-1	ASSWRELSNEQF
TRBV4-1	TRBJ2-7	ASSQEYRVVLYEQY
TRBV30	TRBJ1-1	AWSVRGRSAF
TRBV2	TRBJ2-2	ASSEAILGTGELF
TRBV19	TRBJ2-1	ASSFRGHYNEQF
TRBV9	TRBJ2-5	ASSVERAGVRETQY
TRBV5-1	TRBJ2-1	ASSFTYNEQF
TRBV28	TRBJ1-1	ASSFSPDRLTVMNTEAF
TRBV7-2	TRBJ1-2	ASYLTPPSYGYT
TRBV18	TRBJ2-3	ASSPTSGVTDTQY
TRBV29-1	TRBJ2-1	SVVRILSYNEQF
TRBV5-1	TRBJ2-3	ASSYYDRAVDTQY
TRBV25-1	TRBJ2-3	ASSEAGTPDTQY
TRBV5-1	TRBJ2-5	ASSQIPGQGWETQY
TRBV11-2	TRBJ2-2	ASSPPWGRNTGELF
TRBV10-1	TRBJ1-1	ASSWTGEGEAF
TRBV10-3	TRBJ1-4	AISESVAGSATNEKLF
TRBV21-1	TRBJ1-5	ASRSVSPTGAHGDQPQH
TRBV7-2	TRBJ1-1	ASSPRLTREAF
TRBV30	TRBJ1-4	AWRGTGLGEKLF
TRBV7-2	TRBJ1-1	ASSLRTGSREAF
TRBV29-1	TRBJ1-1	SVEWGTAEAF
TRBV18	TRBJ2-7	ASSSSTIGEQY
TRBV6-4	TRBJ2-1	ASSVTTRGEQF
TRBV7-9	TRBJ2-7	ASSLTGQSSYEQY
TRBV15	TRBJ1-2	ATREPGTDAYGYT
TRBV7-2	TRBJ2-7	ASSLVGGPTYEQY
TRBV5-4	TRBJ2-2	ASSLATNTGELF
TRBV10-1	TRBJ2-3	ASSETSGSQTDTQY
TRBV18	TRBJ1-5	ASSPPNGPQH
TRBV18	TRBJ1-1	ASSIQGERAF
TRBV21-1	TRBJ2-7	ASEYPARSYEQY
TRBV2	TRBJ2-1	ASRGLGEQF
TRBV13	TRBJ2-7	ASSFRRASEQY
TRBV28	TRBJ1-2	ASSSSSDPRGPNYGYT
TRBV5-1	TRBJ2-5	ASSLTSGQETQY